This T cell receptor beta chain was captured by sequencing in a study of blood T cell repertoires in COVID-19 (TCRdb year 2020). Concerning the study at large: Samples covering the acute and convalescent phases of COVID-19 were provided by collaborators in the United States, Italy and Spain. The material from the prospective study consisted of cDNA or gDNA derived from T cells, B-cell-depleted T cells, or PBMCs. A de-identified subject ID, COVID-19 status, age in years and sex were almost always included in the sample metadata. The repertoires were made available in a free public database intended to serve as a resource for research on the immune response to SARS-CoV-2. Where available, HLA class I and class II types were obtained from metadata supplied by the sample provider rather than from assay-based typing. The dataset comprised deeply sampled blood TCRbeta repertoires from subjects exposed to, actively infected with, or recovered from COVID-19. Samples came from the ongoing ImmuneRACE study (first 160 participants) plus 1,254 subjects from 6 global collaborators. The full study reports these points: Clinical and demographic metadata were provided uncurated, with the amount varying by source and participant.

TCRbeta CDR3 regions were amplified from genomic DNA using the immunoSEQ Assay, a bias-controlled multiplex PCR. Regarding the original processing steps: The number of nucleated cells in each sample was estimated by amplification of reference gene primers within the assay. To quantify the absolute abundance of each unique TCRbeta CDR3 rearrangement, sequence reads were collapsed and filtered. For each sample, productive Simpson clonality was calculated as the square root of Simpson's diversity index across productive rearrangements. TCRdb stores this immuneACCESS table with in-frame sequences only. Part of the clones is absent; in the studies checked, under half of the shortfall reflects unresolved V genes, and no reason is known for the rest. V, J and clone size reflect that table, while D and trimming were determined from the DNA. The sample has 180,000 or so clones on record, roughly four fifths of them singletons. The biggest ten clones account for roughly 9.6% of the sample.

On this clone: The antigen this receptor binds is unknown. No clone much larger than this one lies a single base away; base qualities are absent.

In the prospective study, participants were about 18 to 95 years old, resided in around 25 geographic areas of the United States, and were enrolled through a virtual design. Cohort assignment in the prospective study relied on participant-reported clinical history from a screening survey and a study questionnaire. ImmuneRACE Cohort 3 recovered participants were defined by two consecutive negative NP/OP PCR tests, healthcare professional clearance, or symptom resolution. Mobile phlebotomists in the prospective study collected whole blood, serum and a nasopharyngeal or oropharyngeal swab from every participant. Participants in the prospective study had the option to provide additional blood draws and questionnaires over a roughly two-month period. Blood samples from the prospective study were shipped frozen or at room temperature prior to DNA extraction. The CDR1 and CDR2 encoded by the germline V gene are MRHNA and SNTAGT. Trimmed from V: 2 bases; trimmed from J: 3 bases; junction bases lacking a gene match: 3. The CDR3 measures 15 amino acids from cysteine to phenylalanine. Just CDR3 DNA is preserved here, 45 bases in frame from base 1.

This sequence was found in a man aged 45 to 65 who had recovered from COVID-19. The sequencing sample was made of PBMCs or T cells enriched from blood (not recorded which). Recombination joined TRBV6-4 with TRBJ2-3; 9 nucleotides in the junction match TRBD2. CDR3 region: CASSDPAGGTDTQYF. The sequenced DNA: TGTGCCAGCAGTGACCCAGCGGGGGGAACAGATACGCAGTATTTT.